This TCR beta chain is drawn from a study of beta chain features in type 1 diabetes. Study context: The study examined around 99,000,000 sorted cells across all samples.

In regard to this clone: What it binds is not known.

Sorting based on CD45RO/CCR7/CD25/CD127/CD95/CD27 separated CD4+ naive, central memory, regulatory and stem cell-like memory cells. Findings and caveats of the study: Within each of all four CD4+ subsets, Type 1 diabetes patients had TCRB CDR3s that were moderately but significantly shorter. Researchers reported that naive, central memory and Treg TCRB repertoires appeared more similar in patients than in healthy donors.

The authors reverse transcribed all of the isolated RNA, so sequencing captured expressed TCRB transcripts. Generated by immunoSEQ multiplex PCR, the TCRdb table keeps only in-frame clones and is missing some. This sample carries about 900,000 clones, about 17% of them seen once, and the ten largest clones take 0.02% to 0.03%. The germline gives CDR1 SGHDT, CDR2 YYEEEE. Between the trimmed V and J ends, which lost 2 bases and 2 bases, there was a span of 7 bases. There are 14 residues in the CDR3. This clonotype originated in a woman aged 18-29 years in good health. V gene TRBV5-6 combines with J gene TRBJ1-4; D call uncertain. The sequencing sample was made of naive CD4+ T cells from blood. Here the CDR3 DNA reads TGTGCCAGCAGCTTCTTGGGGACTAATGAAAAACTGTTTTTT. Translated: CASSFLGTNEKLFF.